The 19 T cell receptor beta chains below all came from one sample that was sequenced in a study of shared clonotypes between healthy human individuals. The method was immunoSEQ multiplex PCR; TCRdb's version includes in-frame clones alone and lacks a portion of them. The data show 1.6 million or so clones, with approximately 98.5% seen just once and roughly 0.36% held by the top ten. The sample consisted of naive CD4+ T cells sorted from blood. Sample subset: CD45RA+ positively selected. Receptor source: a man aged 25 to 40 in good health.

V and J are TRBV7-9 and TRBJ2-6, with 11 bases identical to TRBD1. The CDR3 totals 18 residues. Germline assignment: CDR1 SEHNR and CDR2 FQNEAQ (reference sequence). The V segment lost 11 bases and the J segment 0 bases; nucleotides outside the gene matches: 12. The CDR3 region has the DNA TGTGCCTTTCCCCCCGGGGACAGGGGGTTCTCTGGGGCCAACGTCCTGACTTTC. The encoded protein is CAFPPGDRGFSGANVLTF.

V and J are TRBV21-1 and TRBJ1-2. TRBV21-1 is classified as a pseudogene. The CDR3 covers 14 residues. This chain's CDR3 is CASSPAGGEYGYTF. CDR3 DNA: TGTGCCAGCAGCCCCGCCGGGGGGGAGTATGGCTACACCTTC.

The chain employs TRBV7-2 and TRBJ2-7; D unresolved. Germline V CDR1 and CDR2: SGHTA, FQGNSA. Between the trimmed V and J ends, which lost 5 bases and 0 bases, there was a span of 2 bases. CDR3 length: 11 amino acids. CDR3 sequence: CASSASYEQYF. The CDR3 nucleotides are TGTGCCAGCAGCGCCTCCTACGAGCAGTACTTC.

With respect to this clone: The sample carries other DNA sequences with the same CDR3. The chain joins TRBV18 to TRBJ2-7, with D perhaps TRBD1 (5 bases). V shed 0 bases and J shed 0 bases, with 9 bases lying between them. Per the germline V gene, CDR1 is KGHSH and CDR2 is LQKENI. This CDR3 is built from 15 residues. The chain's CDR3 is CASSPPGRGSYEQYF. CDR3 DNA: TGTGCCAGCTCACCACCAGGTAGGGGCTCCTACGAGCAGTACTTC.

V is TRBV5-1 and J is TRBJ2-7; TRBD2 might be the D (6 bases). Trimming stripped 0 bases from V and 0 bases from J, with 10 bases between. CDR3 length equals 15 residues. The germline gives CDR1 SGHRS, CDR2 YFSETQ. The CDR3 spells CASSLGGKSSYEQYF. The CDR3 coding sequence is TGCGCCAGCAGCTTGGGCGGGAAGAGCTCCTACGAGCAGTACTTC.

This chain joins TRBV29-1 and TRBJ2-1; 16 nucleotides match TRBD2. The CDR3 has 16 amino acids. Germline values: CDR1 SQVTM, CDR2 ANQGSEA. V was clipped by 6 bases and J by 8 bases; unmatched bases: 10. CDR3 nucleotide sequence: TGCAGCGTCACGGGACTAGCGGGAGGGATTCCCTATGAGCAGTTCTTC. It yields the protein CSVTGLAGGIPYEQFF.

The J gene is TRBJ2-7, the V gene TRBV9; 9 bases line up with TRBD1. Trimming at V came to 2 bases and at J to 6 bases, leaving 6 bases not matched to a gene. CDR1 is SGDLS, CDR2 YYNGEE, per germline. This CDR3 spans 14 amino acids. The CDR3, as DNA: TGTGCCAGCAGCGTCGTTGGGACAGGGAGCGAGCAGTACTTC. It is translated as CASSVVGTGSEQYF.

This clone was picked up one time. This chain joins TRBV2 and TRBJ1-5; 7 positions agree with TRBD1. Germline CDR1 reads SNHLY; CDR2 reads FYNNEI. Unmatched junction bases numbered 4, after V lost 8 bases and J lost 6 bases. This CDR3 spans 12 amino acids. CDR3 in amino acids: CASRQGGQPQHF. The CDR3 DNA follows: TGTGCCAGCCGACAGGGCGGTCAGCCCCAGCATTTT.

The chain has TRBV4-2 and TRBJ2-2; no clear D. Looked up from germline, CDR1 is LGHNA and CDR2 is YNFKEQ. There are 12 residues in the CDR3. V dropped 3 bases and J dropped 2 bases, with 1 base sitting between them. CDR3 region: CASSHNTGELFF. The CDR3 DNA follows: TGTGCCAGCAGCCATAACACCGGGGAGCTGTTTTTT.

This chain uses TRBV29-1 with TRBJ1-1; possible D gene TRBD1, 5 bases. Looked up from germline, CDR1 is SQVTM and CDR2 is ANQGSEA. V lost 4 bases to trimming and J lost 5 bases, with 17 bases between them. The CDR3 is 14 residues long. CDR3 coding DNA: TGCAGCGTTGTTTTTCTTGGGGCGAAGACTGAAGCTTTCTTT. Translated, it gives CSVVFLGAKTEAFF.

V gene TRBV10-3 combines with J gene TRBJ1-1, with D maybe TRBD1 (5 bases). The CDR3 length is 17 residues. The germline V and J ends were trimmed by 2 bases and 2 bases, with 18 bases remaining between them. CDR1 is ENHRY, CDR2 SYGVKD, per germline. The CDR3 DNA follows: TGTGCCATCAGTGAGCTCGCGCGGGGGGGGTCCAACACTGAAGCTTTCTTT. Its protein product is CAISELARGGSNTEAFF.

The genes are TRBV10-2 and TRBJ2-1, with TRBD2 matching 10 bases. The CDR3 runs 16 residues. Germline V lookup: CDR1 WSHSY, CDR2 SAAADI. Unmatched junction bases numbered 9, after V lost 3 bases and J lost 7 bases. The CDR3 loop is CASSDPLAGVRNEQFF. Written as DNA, the CDR3 is TGCGCCAGCAGTGACCCCCTAGCGGGAGTTCGTAATGAGCAGTTCTTC.

The chain links TRBV7-9 to TRBJ2-7; D is unclear. Looked up from germline, CDR1 is SEHNR and CDR2 is FQNEAQ (reference sequence). V shed 5 bases and J shed 4 bases, with 21 bases lying between them. The CDR3 has 16 amino acids. For the CDR3, the DNA is TGTGCCAGCAGCCCGAGAGCTAGTGCCGGAGAATACGAGCAGTACTTC. Protein: CASSPRASAGEYEQYF.

The chain links TRBV5-8 to TRBJ2-7; 8 bases line up with TRBD1. V was pared by 4 bases and J by 2 bases, with 8 bases of the junction left unmatched. The CDR3 loop spans 15 amino acids. Germline V gene lookup returns CDR1 SGHTS and CDR2 YDEGEE. DNA of the CDR3: TGTGCCAGCAGCCCCGGACAGGGTAGCACCTACGAGCAGTACTTC. Protein: CASSPGQGSTYEQYF. The entire variable domain, with the rest obtained from reference TRBV5-8 and TRBJ2-7, is as follows: EAGVTQSPTHLIKTRGQQATLRCSPISGHTSVYWYQQALGLGLQFLLWYDEGEERNRGNFPPRFSGRQFPNYSSELNVNALELEDSALYLCASSPGQGSTYEQYFGPGTRLTVT.

The rearrangement links TRBV11-2 to TRBJ2-3; no reliable D call. Trimming left V 1 base short and J 12 bases short, with 14 bases between. CDR1 is SGHAT and CDR2 is FQNNGV in the germline V gene. The CDR3 has 13 amino acids. CDR3 nucleotides: TGTGCCAGCAGCTTAGTAGTCGGCCAGAACCAGTATTTT. Protein: CASSLVVGQNQYF.

V usage is TRBV10-3 and J usage is TRBJ2-3; a weak D match, TRBD2 (5 bases). The CDR3 has 14 residues. The V and J ends lost 10 bases and 0 bases respectively, with 14 bases between them. The germline V gene encodes CDR1 ENHRY and CDR2 SYGVKD. As DNA, the CDR3 is TGTGCCACCGAAGCGGATATTAGCACAGATACGCAGTATTTT. Its protein is CATEADISTDTQYF.

This rearrangement joins TRBV18 to TRBJ2-7; weak D call: TRBD2 (5 bases). V was trimmed by 1 base and J by 3 bases, leaving 19 bases between them. CDR1 KGHSH and CDR2 LQKENI come from the germline V gene. The CDR3 is 17 amino acids. The CDR3 DNA sequence: TGTGCCAGCTCACCACTTGGCGAGACTATATACCTCTACGAGCAGTACTTC. This gives the protein CASSPLGETIYLYEQYF.

V gene TRBV28 combines with J gene TRBJ2-3; D assignment may be TRBD1 or TRBD2 (5 bases each). The germline V and J ends were trimmed by 2 bases and 0 bases, with 9 bases remaining between them. Looked up from germline, CDR1 is MDHEN and CDR2 is SYDVKM. The CDR3 is 15 residues long. The CDR3 DNA follows: TGTGCCAGCAGTTTAAGAGGGGAGAGCACAGATACGCAGTATTTT. Its protein product is CASSLRGESTDTQYF.

V gene TRBV5-1 combines with J gene TRBJ2-1, with D possibly being TRBD2 (5 bases). V lost 4 bases, J lost 6 bases, and 11 bases lay in between. The germline V gene encodes CDR1 SGHRS and CDR2 YFSETQ. This CDR3 contains 13 residues. In nucleotides, the CDR3 is TGCGCCAGCAGCCAGGAGAGCGGCAATGAGCAGTTCTTC. Encoded protein: CASSQESGNEQFF. The full variable domain, with the rest looked up from reference TRBV5-1 and TRBJ2-1, is KAGVTQTPRYLIKTRGQQVTLSCSPISGHRSVSWYQQTPGQGLQFLFEYFSETQRNKGNFPGRFSGRQFSNSRSEMNVSTLELGDSALYLCASSQESGNEQFFGPGTRLTVL.